This T cell receptor (beta chain) was sequenced during a study of response to subunit inactivated influenza vaccine. Findings and caveats of the study: Authors suggested each seasonal flu vaccination may recruit only limited numbers of new T cells.

TCRdb re-called the RT-PCR reads with MiXCR, one entry per CDR3 protein. The repertoire holds approximately 500,000 distinct CDR3 sequences, with about 14% as singletons. This clonotype was picked up many times. Antigen: not known. This TCR was sampled from a man aged 50-59 years who received an inactivated influenza vaccine. The input for sequencing was PBMCs from blood, taken roughly 12 days after vaccination.

The CDR3 bases are TGCGCCAGCAGCTACCTAGCGGGGGGGCCAAATGAGCAGTTCTTC. Residues: CASSYLAGGPNEQFF. The gene calls are TRBV5-1 and TRBJ2-1; 12 positions agree with TRBD2. CDR3 length equals 15 residues. Trimming removed 3 bases from V and 7 bases from J; junction bases left unmatched: 5. The germline V gene encodes CDR1 SGHRS and CDR2 YFSETQ.